This record covers a single T cell receptor beta chain. The sample contains more than one DNA sequence encoding this CDR3. This sample was taken from a study of blood T cell repertoires in COVID-19. Study-level background: The United States, Italy and Spain were the sources of the acute and convalescent COVID-19 samples.

Trimming took 3 bases from V and 5 from J, leaving 4 bases between them. The germline CDR1 and CDR2 sequences are SEHNR and FQNEAQ (reference sequence). The CDR3 extends over 11 amino acids. Original handling: From reference gene primer amplification, estimates of nucleated cell counts were derived. The method was immunoSEQ multiplex PCR; TCRdb's version includes in-frame clones alone and lacks a portion of them. The DNA was the basis for D and trimming; V, J and clone size are from that table. The repertoire holds about 220,000 clones, with roughly 86% as singletons. Cohorts were based on clinical histories the participants reported.

The V gene is TRBV7-9, the J gene TRBJ1-1, with no clear D. The sequenced material came from PBMCs or T cells enriched from blood (not recorded which). The sequence derives from a woman aged 25-40 years with acute COVID-19. Here the CDR3 reads CASSLSTEAFF. For the CDR3, the DNA is TGTGCCAGCAGCTTGAGTACTGAAGCTTTCTTT.